A single T cell receptor (beta chain) is shown here with its context. This clone was seen once. Its antigen is still unknown. No much larger clone exists at a distance of one base, and base qualities are not known. Genomic DNA underwent TCRB CDR3 sequencing using the immunoSEQ assay. The original methods were these. The analyses included only productive TCRB rearrangements. Clonality was calculated as a Shannon entropy-based productive clonality index, and a clone was defined by a unique TCRB CDR3 sequence. Repertoire overlap between two samples was calculated from the template counts of each clone relative to total templates per sample. V-gene usage from TCRB sequencing and V-gene usage measured by flow cytometry were correlated (Spearman r of under 0.7). TCRdb re-hosts the immuneACCESS table, in-frame sequences only. Its copies lack some clones; in the studies checked, an unresolved V gene accounts for under half of them, and the cause for the rest is not known. That table furnishes V, J and clone size, whereas the DNA furnished D and trimming. Recorded for this sample are approximately 25,000 clones; roughly 69% of them occurred a single time. The top ten constitute approximately 9.9% of the sample.

The sample comes from a study of somatic mutations in cytotoxic T cells in rheumatoid arthritis (dated by TCRdb to between 2016 and 2019). For the wider study: Some T-cell populations stained with V beta antibodies were sorted by flow on a FACSAria II or Sony SH800 to nearly 100% purity, with sorted V beta1+ cells additionally subjected to TCRB sequencing. In newly diagnosed rheumatoid arthritis without treatment, the study examined if expanded CD8+ T-cell clones harbor somatic mutations, relying on TCRB deep sequencing to characterize clonality. For roughly 61 rheumatoid arthritis patients and 20 healthy controls, TCRB deep sequencing was carried out. Patient and control groups had essentially identical median ages.

The 15 to 20 healthy controls were blood donors whose buffy coats were used; they had a median age of about 59 years (range about 20-70), and 50% to 55% were female. On an AutoMACS, CD4+ and CD8+ cells were isolated via positive magnetic bead selection, and their purity was verified by flow cytometry. Peripheral blood mononuclear cells were obtained using density gradient separation with Ficoll-Paque PLUS. DNA was extracted from CD4-enriched, CD8-enriched or PBMC samples with Nucleospin Tissue or Tissue XS kits and quantified with a Qubit 2.0 fluorometer. V loses 5 bases, J loses 11 bases, and the germline ends lie 18 bases apart. The germline V gene (reference sequence) provides CDR1 LNHNV and CDR2 YYDKDF. From cysteine to phenylalanine, the CDR3 is 13 amino acids long. The CDR3 DNA has 39 bases and is translated from base 1. Beyond this particular receptor, the publication reports: CD8+ T-cell clonality in rheumatoid arthritis patients was not significantly different from that in age-matched healthy controls. In 8 of 65 patients the largest CD8+ clone exceeded 20% of CD8+ cells, and several identical CD8+ TCRB sequences were shared between blood and synovial fluid. The slight underrepresentation of TRBV07 in patients was not corrected for multiple comparisons. Healthy controls showed no age-related increase in CD8+ clonality, whereas patients did (Spearman r ≈ 0.5). The expanded CD8+ clones had unknown antigen targets, and not appearing in virus-specific databases did not rule out that they were virus-specific.

This TCR derives from a woman younger than 30 in good health. Sequenced input: CD8+ T cells sorted from blood. The receptor chain draws on TRBV15 and TRBJ2-5; possibly the D gene is TRBD2, per 6 matching bases. The encoded CDR3 is CATSLSEGPGQYF. The DNA reads TGTGCCACCAGCCTCTCGGAGGGTCCGGGGCAGTACTTC.